The 6 T cell receptor beta chains reported below all come from one sample, sequenced in a study of shared clonotypes between healthy human individuals. The table came from immunoSEQ multiplex PCR; TCRdb's copy has only in-frame clones and leaves some out. Found here are approximately 480,000 clones, about 80% of them singletons; the top ten hold around 13%. The sequencing sample was made of PBMCs. The origin of the receptors is a woman aged 40 to 50 in good health. Some clones in this sample may be carry-over from other donors' samples.

This clone was seen a single time. The chain is built from TRBV7-8 and TRBJ2-7, with TRBD1 identical over 8 bases. Unmatched junction bases numbered 16, after V lost 5 bases and J lost 7 bases. Germline assignment: CDR1 SGHVS and CDR2 FQNEAQ. This CDR3 has 16 residues. For the CDR3, the DNA is TGTGCCAGCAGCCCAGGGGGCGGCAGGGCGTCGGGTGAGCAGTACTTC. It translates to CASSPGGGRASGEQYF.

The chain carries TRBV7-2 and TRBJ2-5; TRBD2 matches at 12 bases. CDR3 length: 15 residues. The trim removed 6 bases at V and 3 bases at J, leaving 5 bases unmatched. Germline loops: CDR1 SGHTA, CDR2 FQGNSA. For the CDR3, the DNA is TGTGCCAGCAGATACCGACTAGCGGGAGAAGAGACCCAGTACTTC. Protein product: CASRYRLAGEETQYF.

The sample holds one count of this clone. The V call is TRBV10-3, the J call TRBJ2-3; 7 bases line up with TRBD2. The germline gives CDR1 ENHRY, CDR2 SYGVKD. J gave up 5 bases and V 3 bases, and 8 bases lay outside the gene matches. The CDR3 loop spans 15 amino acids. CDR3 amino acids: CAISDPSGGVDTQYF. CDR3 coding DNA: TGTGCCATCAGTGACCCTAGCGGAGGTGTAGATACGCAGTATTTT.

This clone came up a few times. The same CDR3 is also encoded by other DNA sequences in this sample. The V gene is TRBV5-1, the J gene TRBJ2-6; D ambiguous. Germline V gene sequence: CDR1 SGHRS, CDR2 YFSETQ. V was shortened by 0 bases and J by 2 bases, with 6 bases between the two germline ends. CDR3 length equals 15 residues. The CDR3 bases are TGCGCCAGCAGCTTGGCCGGAACTGGGGCCAACGTCCTGACTTTC. Protein sequence: CASSLAGTGANVLTF.

The chain joins TRBV18 to TRBJ1-1; no firm D call. Germline V gene sequence: CDR1 KGHSH, CDR2 LQKENI. V gave up 3 bases and J gave up 0 bases, with 11 bases separating them. The CDR3 has 15 amino acids. CDR3 residues: CASSPIDDMNTEAFF. The CDR3 region has the DNA TGTGCCAGCTCACCTATCGACGACATGAACACTGAAGCTTTCTTT.

This clone occurred once. This chain links TRBV28 with TRBJ2-5; 9 positions agree with TRBD2. From germline, CDR1 is MDHEN and CDR2 SYDVKM. The CDR3 is 15 amino acids. The ends lost 6 bases at V and 7 bases at J; junction bases unmatched: 12. The DNA of the CDR3 is TGTGCCAGCAGCTCCCCCGGGACTAGCCCCGGGACCCAGTACTTC. The encoded protein is CASSSPGTSPGTQYF.